This record looks at one TCR beta chain sequence and its context. Sequenced by immunoSEQ multiplex PCR; TCRdb stores in-frame clones only, minus some. The sample shows approximately 50,000 clones, 92% of them seen only once. The data derive from a study of T cell changes during pregnancy in multiple sclerosis. The germline V and J ends were trimmed by 3 bases and 5 bases, with 13 bases remaining between them. CDR1 is MDHEN, CDR2 SYDVKM, per germline. This CDR3 contains 14 residues. The sequence derives from a female donor with multiple sclerosis, enrolled in a pregnancy study. The V and J genes are TRBV28 and TRBJ2-5, with a weak D call TRBD2 (5 bases). The sample was CD4+ T cells from peripheral blood mononuclear cells, taken after pregnancy. The DNA for the CDR3 is TGTGCCAGCAGTTTGTGGGCCGGGGTGGAGACCCAGTACTTC. This translates into CASSLWAGVETQYF.